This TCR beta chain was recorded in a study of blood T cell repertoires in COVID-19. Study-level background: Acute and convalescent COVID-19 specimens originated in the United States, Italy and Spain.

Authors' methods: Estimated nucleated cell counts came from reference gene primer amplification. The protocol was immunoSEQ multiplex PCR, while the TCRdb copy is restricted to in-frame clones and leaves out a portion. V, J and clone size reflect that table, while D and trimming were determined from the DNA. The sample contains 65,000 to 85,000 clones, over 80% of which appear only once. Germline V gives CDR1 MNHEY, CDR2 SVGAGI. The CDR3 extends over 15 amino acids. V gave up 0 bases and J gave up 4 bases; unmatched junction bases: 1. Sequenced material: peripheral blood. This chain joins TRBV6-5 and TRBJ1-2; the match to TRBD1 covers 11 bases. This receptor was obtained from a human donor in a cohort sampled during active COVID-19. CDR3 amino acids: CASSYSGQGVYGYTF. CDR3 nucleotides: TGTGCCAGCAGTTACTCGGGACAGGGGGTCTATGGCTACACCTTC.